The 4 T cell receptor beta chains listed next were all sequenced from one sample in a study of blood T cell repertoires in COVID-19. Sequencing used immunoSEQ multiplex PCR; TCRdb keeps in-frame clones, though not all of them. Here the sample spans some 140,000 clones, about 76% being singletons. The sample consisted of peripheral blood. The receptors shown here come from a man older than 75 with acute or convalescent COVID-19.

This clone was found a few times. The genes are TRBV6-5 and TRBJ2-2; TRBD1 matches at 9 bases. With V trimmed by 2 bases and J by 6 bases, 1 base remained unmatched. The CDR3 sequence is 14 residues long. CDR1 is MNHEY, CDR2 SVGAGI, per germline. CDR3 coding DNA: TGTGCCAGCAGTTACAACAGGGGGCCCGGGGAGCTGTTTTTT. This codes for CASSYNRGPGELFF.

The DNA for the CDR3 is TGTGCCAGCAGTAGGGACAGCAGCACCGGGGCCAACGTCCTGACTTTC. This translates into CASSRDSSTGANVLTF. The V call is TRBV2, the J call TRBJ2-6, with 7 bases fitting TRBD1. With V trimmed by 5 bases and J by 4 bases, 8 bases remained unmatched. CDR3 length: 16 residues. Germline CDR1 SNHLY, CDR2 FYNNEI.

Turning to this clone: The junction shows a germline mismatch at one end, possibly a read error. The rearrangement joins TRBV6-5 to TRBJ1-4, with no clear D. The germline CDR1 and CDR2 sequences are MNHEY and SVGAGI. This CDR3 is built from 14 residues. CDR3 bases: TGTGCCAGCAGTAACTCGCGTACGAATGAAAAACTGTTTTTT. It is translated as CASSNSRTNEKLFF.

The chain's CDR3 is CASSLAFSGVSYEQYF. CDR3 bases: TGTGCCAGCAGCTTAGCCTTTAGCGGGGTCTCCTACGAGCAGTACTTC. J is TRBJ2-7 and V is TRBV7-2, with TRBD2 matching 8 bases. With V trimmed by 0 bases and J by 0 bases, 4 bases remained unmatched. CDR1 and CDR2 from the germline V gene are SGHTA and FQGNSA. The CDR3 is 16 amino acids.